Shown below are 4 T cell receptor beta chains from a single sample sequenced in a study of blood T cell repertoires in COVID-19. The protocol was immunoSEQ multiplex PCR, while the TCRdb copy is restricted to in-frame clones and leaves out a portion. The sample has about 52,000 clones; about nine tenths are singletons. Sequencing used peripheral blood. Receptor source: a man in his 70s with acute or convalescent COVID-19.

The chain has TRBV29-1 and TRBJ1-2; D perhaps matches TRBD1 (5 bases). This CDR3 has 14 residues. The V gene's germline CDR1 is SQVTM and CDR2 ANQGSEA. The V end was cut by 0 bases, the J end by 8 bases, with 16 bases between. The CDR3 loop is CSVEESSGGRGYTF. The CDR3 bases are TGCAGCGTTGAAGAATCATCGGGGGGTCGCGGCTACACCTTC.

This rearrangement joins TRBV6-5 to TRBJ2-2; a possible D gene is TRBD1 (5 bases). V was shortened by 5 bases and J by 8 bases, with 9 bases between the two germline ends. Germline V CDR1 and CDR2: MNHEY, SVGAGI. This CDR3 has 12 residues. The CDR3 DNA is TGTGCCAGCAGTAGGGGTTCTGGGGAGCTGTTTTTT. Translated: CASSRGSGELFF.

This chain links TRBV28 with TRBJ1-2; the D is unclear. Germline V gene sequence: CDR1 MDHEN, CDR2 SYDVKM. The CDR3 runs 12 residues. V lost 8 bases to trimming and J lost 0 bases, with 7 bases between them. The CDR3 protein is CASEGTNYGYTF. Written as DNA, the CDR3 is TGTGCCAGCGAGGGTACTAACTATGGCTACACCTTC.

This rearrangement joins TRBV28 to TRBJ2-7, with D tentatively TRBD1 (5 bases). The germline gives CDR1 MDHEN, CDR2 SYDVKM. The CDR3 is 14 amino acids. Trimming pared 2 bases from V and 0 bases from J, leaving 8 bases between. CDR3 region: CASSLRGRSYEQYV. The CDR3 DNA follows: TGTGCCAGCAGTTTAAGGGGCCGCTCCTACGAGCAGTACGTC.